The 8 T cell receptor beta chains in this list originate from one sample, sequenced in a study of blood T cell repertoires in COVID-19. Using immunoSEQ multiplex PCR, the repertoire was profiled, and TCRdb retains in-frame clones only, with some absent. The sample includes approximately 190,000 clones, around 83% seen only once; the top ten take around 6.1%. The sample consisted of peripheral blood. These receptors all stem from a woman in her thirties or forties with acute or convalescent COVID-19.

The chain couples TRBV5-1 to TRBJ2-7, with 7 bases identical to TRBD1. The V and J ends lost 2 bases and 5 bases, in that order; junction bases with no gene match: 7. In germline, CDR1 is SGHRS, CDR2 YFSETQ. This CDR3 is 14 amino acids long. The CDR3 DNA reads TGCGCCAGCAGCTTTTCCGGGACAGAGGACGAGCAGTACTTC. The encoded protein is CASSFSGTEDEQYF.

This rearrangement joins TRBV10-3 to TRBJ2-3; a weak D match, TRBD1 (6 bases). Trimming left V 10 bases short and J 1 base short, with 15 bases between. Per the germline V gene, CDR1 is ENHRY and CDR2 is SYGVKD. This CDR3 is 14 amino acids long. Here the CDR3 reads CATLKGDGTDTQYF. CDR3 coding DNA: TGTGCCACCTTAAAGGGGGATGGCACAGATACGCAGTATTTT.

This clone turned up a few times. The chain recombines TRBV30 with TRBJ2-5, with 11 bases identical to TRBD2. Germline assignment: CDR1 GTSNPN and CDR2 SVGIG (reference sequence). V was pared by 2 bases and J by 7 bases, with 3 bases of the junction left unmatched. CDR3 size: 13 residues. CDR3 sequence reads: CAWSWGTSGTQYF. The CDR3 DNA follows: TGTGCCTGGAGTTGGGGGACTAGCGGGACCCAGTACTTC.

This chain links TRBV5-1 with TRBJ1-6; TRBD1 matches at 11 bases. Losses at the gene ends were 4 bases for V and 14 bases for J; bases not matched to a gene: 11. The CDR3 spans 15 residues. Per germline, CDR1 SGHRS and CDR2 YFSETQ. The CDR3 loop is CASSPDRGPRGTLHF. In nucleotides, the CDR3 is TGCGCCAGCAGCCCGGACAGGGGGCCGCGGGGAACCCTCCACTTT. Based on the CDR3 plus reference TRBV5-1 and TRBJ1-6, the full variable domain is KAGVTQTPRYLIKTRGQQVTLSCSPISGHRSVSWYQQTPGQGLQFLFEYFSETQRNKGNFPGRFSGRQFSNSRSEMNVSTLELGDSALYLCASSPDRGPRGTLHFGNGTRLTVT.

This clone was seen more than once but under ten times. The chain employs TRBV28 and TRBJ1-2; 9 positions agree with TRBD1. V dropped 7 bases and J dropped 4; count of bases not matched to a gene: 16. CDR3 length equals 17 residues. CDR1 is MDHEN, CDR2 SYDVKM, per germline. The CDR3 coding sequence is TGTGCCAGCATTCCGGGACAGGGATTTTACGGCCCCTATGGCTACACCTTC. Translated, it gives CASIPGQGFYGPYGYTF.

Only a few counts were recorded for this clone. This sequence joins TRBV14 and TRBJ1-2, with 7 nucleotides matching TRBD1. The J segment lost 4 bases and the V segment lost 5 bases, leaving 7 bases of the junction unmatched. Germline CDR1 reads SGHDN; CDR2 reads FVKESK. This CDR3 has 14 amino acids. The CDR3 protein is CASSRQGAGYGYTF. The CDR3 bases are TGTGCCAGCAGCAGACAGGGAGCTGGCTATGGCTACACCTTC. Full variable domain (missing parts from reference TRBV14 and TRBJ1-2): EAGVTQFPSHSVIEKGQTVTLRCDPISGHDNLYWYRRVMGKEIKFLLHFVKESKQDESGMPNNRFLAERTGGTYSTLKVQPAELEDSGVYFCASSRQGAGYGYTFGSGTRLTVV.

The chain carries TRBV27 and TRBJ2-1; TRBD1 aligns across 9 bases. The ends lost 5 bases at V and 14 bases at J; junction bases unmatched: 10. Germline V CDR1 and CDR2: MNHEY, SMNVEV (reference sequence). The length of the CDR3 is 13 residues. The CDR3 DNA reads TGTGCCAGCAGTCTCAACCACGGGACAGGGAAGTTCTTC. This sequence encodes CASSLNHGTGKFF.

V and J are TRBV28 and TRBJ1-1; tentatively, D is TRBD1 (6 bases). The CDR3 runs 15 residues. The germline CDR1 and CDR2 sequences are MDHEN and SYDVKM. V shed 7 bases and J shed 1 base, with 16 bases lying between them. CDR3 protein: CASNTSGEKNTEAFF. CDR3 DNA: TGTGCCAGCAACACCTCAGGGGAGAAGAACACTGAAGCTTTCTTT. Looking up the rest from reference TRBV28 and TRBJ1-1 gives the full variable domain: DVKVTQSSRYLVKRTGEKVFLECVQDMDHENMFWYRQDPGLGLRLIYFSYDVKMKEKGDIPEGYSVSREKKERFSLILESASTNQTSMYLCASNTSGEKNTEAFFGQGTRLTVV.